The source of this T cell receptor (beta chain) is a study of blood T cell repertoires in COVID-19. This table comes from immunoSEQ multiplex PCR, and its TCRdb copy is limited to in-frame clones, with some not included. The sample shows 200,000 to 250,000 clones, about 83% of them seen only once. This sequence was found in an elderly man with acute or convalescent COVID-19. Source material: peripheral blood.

CDR3 DNA: TGTGCCAGCAGCTTAGATGGGTGGGGGGAGAATCAGCCCCAGCATTTT. As protein: CASSLDGWGENQPQHF. The chain employs TRBV11-2 and TRBJ1-5; tentatively, D is TRBD1 (5 bases). CDR1 and CDR2 from the germline V gene are SGHAT and FQNNGV. Trimming took 0 bases from V and 4 from J, leaving 13 bases between them. The CDR3 totals 16 residues. The full variable domain, rest sourced from reference TRBV11-2 and TRBJ1-5, is EAGVAQSPRYKIIEKRQSVAFWCNPISGHATLYWYQQILGQGPKLLIQFQNNGVVDDSQLPKDRFSAERLKGVDSTLKIQPAKLEDSAVYLCASSLDGWGENQPQHFGDGTRLSIL.